Presented here are 8 T cell receptor beta chains from one specimen sequenced in a study of blood T cell repertoires in COVID-19. The table came from immunoSEQ multiplex PCR; TCRdb's copy has only in-frame clones and leaves some out. The sample carries 110,000 or so clones, 81% recorded once. Sequencing was performed on peripheral blood. The receptors come from a human donor in a cohort sampled during active COVID-19.

This chain connects TRBV9 to TRBJ2-1, with D unresolved. The CDR3 length is 15 residues. The germline CDR1 and CDR2 sequences are SGDLS and YYNGEE. Trimming stripped 4 bases from V and 1 base from J, with 12 bases between. CDR3: CASSSGVESYNEQFF. The CDR3 DNA reads TGTGCCAGCAGCTCGGGTGTCGAGTCCTACAATGAGCAGTTCTTC.

The genes are TRBV3-1 (or the pseudogene TRBV3-2) and TRBJ2-7, with D maybe TRBD2 (7 bases). The V end lost 6 bases, the J end lost 5 bases, and 20 bases lay between the germline ends. CDR3 length equals 15 residues. Germline V gene data show CDR1 as LGHDT and CDR2 as YNNKEL (reference sequence). DNA for the CDR3: TGTGCCAGCAGTAACCCGGGGGGCGGCAGGAACGAGCAGTACTTC. Protein sequence: CASSNPGGGRNEQYF.

The chain employs TRBV10-3 and TRBJ2-5, with 7 positions matching TRBD2. CDR1 is ENHRY and CDR2 is SYGVKD in the germline V gene. The CDR3 runs 15 residues. Unmatched junction bases numbered 7, after V lost 5 bases and J lost 1 base. The CDR3 loop reads CAISPQTSSQETQYF. CDR3 coding DNA: TGTGCCATCAGTCCACAGACTAGCAGCCAAGAGACCCAGTACTTC.

This CDR3 reads CASSESGLAGAFNEQFF. The DNA of the CDR3 is TGTGCCAGCAGTGAATCGGGCCTAGCGGGGGCCTTTAATGAGCAGTTCTTC. This sequence joins TRBV2 and TRBJ2-1; 10 bases are shared with TRBD2. The trim removed 2 bases at V and 7 bases at J, leaving 11 bases unmatched. CDR1 is SNHLY, CDR2 FYNNEI, per germline. The CDR3 has 17 residues.

The sample holds a few counts of this clone. The V and J genes are TRBV6-2 or TRBV6-3 and TRBJ1-1; TRBD1 aligns across 9 bases. The CDR3 loop spans 15 amino acids. Germline assignment: CDR1 MNHEY and CDR2 SVGEGT. J gave up 5 bases and V 5 bases, and 9 bases lay outside the gene matches. The CDR3 bases are TGTGCCAGCAGTAATCCATACAGGGGGCGGACTGAAGCTTTCTTT. Its translation is CASSNPYRGRTEAFF.

The chain joins TRBV19 to TRBJ2-7; the match to TRBD2 covers 11 bases. This CDR3 is built from 17 residues. After removal of 4 bases from V and 2 bases from J, the junction contained 10 bases not matched to a gene. Germline V gene data show CDR1 as LNHDA and CDR2 as SQIVND (reference sequence). CDR3 protein: CASSTDALAGGPYEQYF. The CDR3 bases are TGTGCCAGTAGTACCGACGCTCTAGCGGGAGGACCCTACGAGCAGTACTTC.

The V call is TRBV4-3, the J call TRBJ1-2; 8 bases match TRBD1. V gave up 4 bases and J gave up 5 bases; unmatched junction bases: 18. This CDR3 is 18 amino acids long. CDR1 and CDR2 from the germline V gene are LGHNA and YSLEER. The CDR3 nucleotides read TGCGCCAGCAGCCCCTCAAAATCCCCTCAGGGGGCAACGTATGGCTACACCTTC. As protein: CASSPSKSPQGATYGYTF.

V is TRBV7-2 and J is TRBJ2-3, with TRBD2 matching 7 bases. The CDR3 has 18 residues. Per the germline V gene, CDR1 is SGHTA and CDR2 is FQGNSA. V trimming: 1 base; J trimming: 0 bases; junction bases outside the gene matches: 10. The CDR3 region has the DNA TGTGCCAGCAGCTTAGTAAGTAGGGCTAGCGGTAGCACAGATACGCAGTATTTT. Translation gives CASSLVSRASGSTDTQYF.